The 7 T cell receptor beta chains listed next were all sequenced from one sample in a study of shared clonotypes between healthy human individuals. The protocol was immunoSEQ multiplex PCR, while the TCRdb copy is restricted to in-frame clones and leaves out a portion. This sample carries roughly 1,600,000 clones, 98% to 99% of them seen once, and the ten largest clones take roughly 0.36%. The sequenced material came from naive CD4+ T cells sorted from blood. The subset was: CD45RA+ positively selected. The receptors were gathered from a man aged 30 to 45 in good health.

This rearrangement joins TRBV28 to TRBJ2-1; possible D gene TRBD1, 6 bases. Per germline, CDR1 MDHEN and CDR2 SYDVKM. V lost 5 bases, J lost 5 bases, and 19 bases lay in between. CDR3 length equals 16 residues. The CDR3 loop reads CASSPHTGRMNNEQFF. CDR3 DNA sequence: TGTGCCAGCAGTCCCCACACAGGGAGAATGAACAATGAGCAGTTCTTC.

The rearrangement links TRBV11-2 to TRBJ2-2, with D possibly being TRBD2 (6 bases). There are 15 residues in the CDR3. Germline V lookup: CDR1 SGHAT, CDR2 FQNNGV. V lost 3 bases to trimming and J lost 1 base, with 9 bases between them. CDR3 loop: CASSFAGMNTGELFF. The CDR3 DNA follows: TGTGCCAGCAGCTTCGCGGGGATGAACACCGGGGAGCTGTTTTTT.

This rearrangement joins TRBV20-1 to TRBJ1-1; D gene uncertain. The ends were cut back, 7 bases at V and 4 bases at J, with 7 bases in the middle. CDR3 length equals 10 residues. Germline values: CDR1 DFQATT, CDR2 SNEGSKA (reference sequence). This chain's CDR3 is CSVARTEAFF. CDR3 DNA sequence: TGCAGTGTCGCTCGCACTGAAGCTTTCTTT.

V usage is TRBV5-4 and J usage is TRBJ2-7; D ambiguous. The CDR3 length is 14 residues. The germline V gene encodes CDR1 SGHNT and CDR2 YYREEE (reference sequence). The V end lost 5 bases, the J end lost 6 bases, and 18 bases lay between the germline ends. CDR3 coding DNA: TGTGCCAGCAGGGGCACGGGCGCCAACCTCGAGCAGTACTTC. Translated, it gives CASRGTGANLEQYF.

This chain joins TRBV28 and TRBJ1-5; D not resolved. Germline-derived CDR1 and CDR2 are MDHEN and SYDVKM. This CDR3 region has 12 residues. Trimming removed 2 bases at V and 5 bases at J, with 4 bases between. CDR3 loop: CASSLLHQPQHF. CDR3 DNA: TGTGCCAGCAGTTTACTCCATCAGCCCCAGCATTTT.

This chain links TRBV18 with TRBJ1-2; D remains unclear. The V end was cut by 3 bases, the J end by 0 bases, with 11 bases between. The CDR3 has 15 residues. The germline CDR1 and CDR2 sequences are KGHSH and LQKENI. The chain's CDR3 is CASSPKVAANYGYTF. The CDR3 bases are TGTGCCAGCTCACCGAAAGTGGCGGCTAACTATGGCTACACCTTC.

This chain connects TRBV30 to TRBJ2-7; 7 bases line up with TRBD2. After removal of 3 bases from V and 2 bases from J, the junction contained 10 bases not matched to a gene. CDR3 size: 15 residues. Germline CDR1 is GTSNPN and CDR2 is SVGIG (reference sequence). Here the CDR3 DNA reads TGTGCCTGGAGCGGGAGGCCCGCTTCGGCCTACGAGCAGTACTTC. It translates to CAWSGRPASAYEQYF.